The 13 T cell receptor beta chains reported below all come from one sample, sequenced in a study of T-cell memory formation after mild COVID-19. TCRdb reprocessed the 5' RACE reads with MiXCR, giving one entry per CDR3 protein. The table includes 150,000 or so distinct CDR3 sequences, 30% to 35% detected once. Specimen: PBMCs or a T cell subset sorted from them (not recorded which). All receptors come from an adult woman who had mild COVID-19 (a few samples of this study predate the infection). Cell type and time point are not known.

This clonotype was picked up a small number of times. This chain connects TRBV7-3 to TRBJ2-1, with 9 bases matching TRBD1. This CDR3 region has 14 residues. Germline trimming cut 4 bases from V and 6 bases from J; bases unmatched to any gene: 4. CDR1 is SGHTA, CDR2 FQGTGA, per germline. This chain's CDR3 is CASSSGTGSNEQFF. In DNA, the CDR3 is TGTGCCAGCAGCTCCGGGACAGGGTCCAATGAGCAGTTCTTC.

CDR3 bases: TGCAGTGCTCGGACAGACCTGAGGGACACTGAAGCTTTCTTT. As protein: CSARTDLRDTEAFF. The chain is built from TRBV20-1 and TRBJ1-1; TRBD1 is a possible D gene (6 bases). Trimming took 5 bases from V and 3 from J, leaving 16 bases between them. Germline V CDR1 and CDR2: DFQATT, SNEGSKA (reference sequence). This CDR3 region has 14 residues.

The chain carries TRBV5-1 and TRBJ2-2; 8 nucleotides match TRBD1. The length of the CDR3 is 15 residues. Germline V gene data show CDR1 as SGHRS and CDR2 as YFSETQ. The V segment lost 7 bases and the J segment 3 bases; nucleotides outside the gene matches: 8. This CDR3 is CASGPRGRYTGELFF. CDR3 DNA sequence: TGCGCCAGCGGTCCCAGGGGGCGCTACACCGGGGAGCTGTTTTTT.

J is TRBJ1-1 and V is TRBV7-6; 7 bases fit TRBD1. CDR1 SGHVS and CDR2 FNYEAQ come from the germline V gene. Germline trimming cut 3 bases from V and 1 base from J; bases unmatched to any gene: 11. CDR3 length: 17 residues. Here the CDR3 reads CASSFDLRGGPNTEAFF. CDR3 bases: TGTGCCAGCAGCTTCGACCTGCGAGGGGGCCCGAACACTGAAGCTTTCTTT.

This clonotype has just a few counts. The J gene is TRBJ2-1, the V gene TRBV24-1, with D perhaps matching TRBD1 (6 bases). The CDR3 spans 13 residues. V was cut by 3 bases and J by 15 bases, with 17 bases left in between. Germline V gene sequence: CDR1 KGHDR, CDR2 SFDVKD. The CDR3 DNA reads as TGTGCCACCAGTGATCTGGACAGCCACGTAAGGTTCTTC. Encoded protein: CATSDLDSHVRFF.

The chain has TRBV7-2 and TRBJ1-1; TRBD1 is a possible D gene (5 bases). The CDR3 is made up of 15 amino acids. V lost 4 bases and J 1 base, leaving 13 bases between the germline ends. Germline assignment: CDR1 SGHTA and CDR2 FQGNSA. CDR3 sequence (DNA): TGTGCCAGCAGCTCAGGACCCGGGACGAACACTGAAGCTTTCTTT. Protein product: CASSSGPGTNTEAFF.

This chain connects TRBV7-3 to TRBJ2-2, with D possibly being TRBD1 (5 bases). V dropped 1 base and J dropped 3 bases, with 9 bases sitting between them. Germline V gives CDR1 SGHTA, CDR2 FQGTGA. The length of the CDR3 is 15 residues. As DNA, the CDR3 is TGTGCCAGCAGCTTAATCCAGGGCTACACCGGGGAGCTGTTTTTT. Protein product: CASSLIQGYTGELFF.

V usage is TRBV4-3 and J usage is TRBJ2-7, with D uncertain. This CDR3 has 17 residues. Germline V CDR1 and CDR2: LGHNA, YSLEER. V shed 0 bases and J shed 0 bases, with 15 bases lying between them. CDR3 residues: CASSQDGKGPSSYEQYF. In DNA, the CDR3 is TGCGCCAGCAGCCAAGATGGGAAAGGGCCAAGCTCCTACGAGCAGTACTTC.

The chain recombines TRBV5-6 with TRBJ1-1; D gene uncertain. The CDR3 runs to 16 residues. V shed 4 bases and J shed 4 bases, with 20 bases lying between them. Germline lookup yields CDR1 SGHDT and CDR2 YYEEEE. The DNA for the CDR3 is TGTGCCAGCAGCACCCGCCTCGGATTTATGGGCACTGAAGCTTTCTTT. It specifies CASSTRLGFMGTEAFF.

V is TRBV3-1 and J is TRBJ1-1; weak D call: TRBD1 (5 bases). V dropped 3 bases and J dropped 4 bases, with 9 bases sitting between them. Per germline, CDR1 LGHDT and CDR2 YNNKEL (reference sequence). The CDR3 has 13 amino acids. CDR3 residues: CASSQWGSTEAFF. The CDR3 bases are TGTGCCAGCAGCCAGTGGGGGTCCACTGAAGCTTTCTTT.

This clonotype was picked up a small number of times. V usage is TRBV7-9 and J usage is TRBJ2-2; tentatively, D is TRBD1 or TRBD2 (6 bases each). Trimming took 5 bases from V and 6 from J, leaving 13 bases between them. This CDR3 region has 14 residues. Looked up from germline, CDR1 is SEHNR and CDR2 is FQNEAQ (reference sequence). The CDR3 DNA is TGTGCCAGCAGCCCACCCGGGGGCCCCGGGGAGCTGTTTTTT. It translates to CASSPPGGPGELFF.

This sequence joins TRBV7-9 and TRBJ1-1; 9 positions agree with TRBD1. Germline trimming cut 0 bases from V and 10 bases from J; bases unmatched to any gene: 0. CDR1 SEHNR and CDR2 FQNEAQ come from the germline V gene (reference sequence). CDR3 length: 12 residues. The CDR3 DNA is TGTGCCAGCAGCTTAGCGGACAGGGGAGCTTTCTTT. Residues: CASSLADRGAFF.

The genes are TRBV12-3 or TRBV12-4 and TRBJ2-7; 12 bases are a match to TRBD2. The ends lost 1 base at V and 2 bases at J; junction bases unmatched: 3. The CDR3 totals 16 residues. The chain's CDR3 is CASSLGTSGTTYEQYF. The CDR3 DNA reads as TGTGCCAGCAGTTTAGGGACTAGCGGGACCACCTACGAGCAGTACTTC.